This TCR beta chain originates from a study of T cell responses to AZD1222 COVID-19 vaccine (dated by TCRdb to the early 2020s). Context from the whole study: Because spike-specific TCR depth and breadth did not differ between the two schedules, AZD1222 recipients who got a second dose at roughly 4 weeks were pooled with those who got a second dose at roughly 12 weeks. A total of just over 230 trial participants underwent TCR sequencing, of whom under 220 had received two doses of AZD1222 and 26 had received two doses of the MenACWY control vaccine. Enrollment into the trials was organized by age into subgroups of 18-55, 56-69 and 70-plus years, and those subgroups contained around 150, 28 and 57 TCR-sequenced participants, respectively.

The CDR3 regions of human TCRbeta chains were analyzed by immunosequencing. On the authors' methods: Repertoire TCRs were matched against a reference library of SARS-CoV-2-specific TCRs generated with the MIRA antigen-specificity platform. Breadth meant the fraction of unique TCRs that were SARS-CoV-2-associated, whereas depth meant the fraction of total T cells that were SARS-CoV-2-associated. Using the MIRA data, each spike-specific TCR was assigned both to the spike region to which the TCR was reactive and to a CD4 or CD8 class. Log10-transformed breadth and depth values were compared by one-way ANOVA with Sidak's multiple comparisons tests. The source is immuneACCESS, and TCRdb retained only in-frame sequences with V and J called. Part of the clones is not carried over; for the studies checked, unresolved V genes explain less than half of this, and the remainder is unexplained. For V, J and clone size, that table is used; D and trimming come from the DNA. The sample data list 150,000 or so clones, and more than 80% of these were observed just once. The ten largest clones capture 2.5% to 3% of the sample.

The CDR3 runs 14 amino acids, cysteine and phenylalanine included. The retained sequence is limited to the CDR3, 42 bases, with the frame set at the first base. Looking up the germline V gene yields CDR1 SGHTA and CDR2 FQGNSA. The V and J ends are trimmed by 4 bases and 9 bases, leaving 18 bases between them. Reading the label with the study, this specimen's time point is: baseline before first vaccination. Vaccinee samples were obtained from the UK trials COV001 and COV002, which included a single-blind randomized controlled phase 2/3 trial of AZD1222 (ChAdOx1 nCoV-19) in healthy adults. For TCRbeta chain sequencing, PBMC samples were collected from trial participants at day 0 and at day 28 after the second dose. Overall study outcomes, separate from this receptor: Because no day 14 peak-response samples were available, repertoires were characterized only after the peak T cell response. Conclusions about previously exposed vaccinees were limited because only 6 or 7 AZD1222 recipients were SARS-CoV-2 seropositive at baseline. In the small 56-69-year group, the increase in depth fell short of significance, most likely because of low power. Participants were mostly white British, with more females than males. The authors suggested clonal diversity may have been underestimated. The whole spike protein was spanned by vaccine-associated CD4 TCRs, and dominant responses were seen in regions 160-218 and 743-854. Spike-specific TCR breadth and depth rose significantly after two AZD1222 doses compared with day 0 and with MenACWY recipients. Nearly half of unique spike-specific TCRs reportedly recognized epitopes outside regions mutated in the B.1.351 and B.1.1.7 variants.

A word on this clone: Its antigen is not yet known. No much larger clonotype is one base removed from it; base qualities were not supplied.

The specimen was peripheral blood, collected on day 0 of AZD1222 vaccination. This clonotype was obtained from an adult in good health. The rearrangement combines TRBV7-2 with TRBJ1-1, with the D gene not clear enough to name. The CDR3 in this case is CASSSIMGFSKAFF. The nucleotide sequence reads TGTGCCAGCAGCTCCATAATGGGGTTCTCGAAAGCTTTCTTT.